These 14 T cell receptor beta chains were sequenced from one sample in a study of shared clonotypes between healthy human individuals. Sequencing used immunoSEQ multiplex PCR; TCRdb keeps in-frame clones, though not all of them. The sample yields about 1.1 million clones, 70% to 85% seen once. Input material: memory CD4+ T cells from PBMCs. Subset in this sample: CD45RA-negative fraction. The receptors originated from a man aged 18 to 29 in good health. Some clones in this sample may be carry-over from other donors' samples.

Concerning this clone itself: Other nucleotide sequences from this sample produce the same CDR3. This chain uses TRBV10-3 with TRBJ2-7; D possibly uses TRBD1 or TRBD2 (5 bases each). The CDR3 spans 14 residues. Germline V CDR1 and CDR2: ENHRY, SYGVKD. Trimming stripped 4 bases from V and 0 bases from J, with 10 bases between. CDR3 nucleotide sequence: TGTGCCATCAGTGGGGGGACGAGCTCCTACGAGCAGTACTTC. It encodes CAISGGTSSYEQYF.

The chain uses TRBV9 and TRBJ2-3; no reliable D call. The CDR3 covers 16 residues. Between the trimmed V and J ends, which lost 0 bases and 0 bases, there was a span of 11 bases. CDR1 is SGDLS and CDR2 is YYNGEE in the germline V gene. Here the CDR3 DNA reads TGTGCCAGCAGCGTAGCGACCCGGGCCAGCACAGATACGCAGTATTTT. It specifies CASSVATRASTDTQYF. The variable domain in full, with the rest retrieved from reference TRBV9 and TRBJ2-3, is DSGVTQTPKHLITATGQRVTLRCSPRSGDLSVYWYQQSLDQGLQFLIQYYNGEERAKGNILERFSAQQFPDLHSELNLSSLELGDSALYFCASSVATRASTDTQYFGPGTRLTVL.

This clone has only a few counts. The gene calls are TRBV19 and TRBJ1-5; D is ambiguous. The germline V and J ends were trimmed by 6 bases and 0 bases, with 9 bases remaining between them. Germline V gene sequence: CDR1 LNHDA, CDR2 SQIVND (reference sequence). The CDR3 extends over 14 amino acids. The CDR3 coding sequence is TGTGCCAGTAGGGTCAGGTATAGCAATCAGCCCCAGCATTTT. It yields the protein CASRVRYSNQPQHF. The whole variable domain, filled in from reference TRBV19 and TRBJ1-5, reads DGGITQSPKYLFRKEGQNVTLSCEQNLNHDAMYWYRQDPGQGLRLIYYSQIVNDFQKGDIAEGYSVSREKKESFPLTVTSAQKNPTAFYLCASRVRYSNQPQHFGDGTRLSIL.

J is TRBJ1-1 and V is TRBV29-1; TRBD1 is a possible D gene (6 bases). Germline loops: CDR1 SQVTM, CDR2 ANQGSEA. The V and J ends lost 5 bases and 5 bases respectively, with 18 bases between them. The CDR3 has 14 amino acids. The CDR3 is CSVSWGGGDTEAFF. The CDR3 region has the DNA TGCAGCGTTTCCTGGGGAGGGGGAGATACTGAAGCTTTCTTT.

The chain employs TRBV6-4 and TRBJ1-2; TRBD1 is a possible D gene (5 bases). The CDR3 runs 16 residues. V lost 0 bases and J 3 bases, leaving 14 bases between the germline ends. Germline V gives CDR1 MRHNA, CDR2 SNTAGT. The CDR3 sequence is CASSDSARGNYYGYTF. CDR3 in DNA: TGTGCCAGCAGTGACTCGGCTAGGGGTAACTACTATGGCTACACCTTC.

For this clone: Being one base from a much bigger clone, this may be a read error. This CDR3 is CASSELGGGFGEQYF. The CDR3 DNA reads as TGCGCCAGCAGTGAGTTGGGCGGGGGCTTCGGTGAGCAGTACTTC. The chain combines TRBV10-1 with TRBJ2-7; D possibly corresponds to TRBD2 (7 bases). The ends were cut back, 1 base at V and 7 bases at J, with 17 bases in the middle. The CDR3 covers 15 residues. CDR1 is WNHNN, CDR2 SYGVQD, per germline (reference sequence).

With regard to this clone: Other DNA sequences in the sample encode the same CDR3. This chain joins TRBV5-1 and TRBJ2-3; D gene uncertain. Trimming removed 2 bases from V and 0 bases from J, with 4 bases in between. This CDR3 comprises 13 residues. Germline V gene sequence: CDR1 SGHRS, CDR2 YFSETQ. The CDR3 DNA sequence: TGCGCCAGCAGCTTCCGGAGCACAGATACGCAGTATTTT. It codes for CASSFRSTDTQYF.

The V call is TRBV7-2, the J call TRBJ1-2; D is perhaps TRBD1 (6 bases). The germline CDR1 and CDR2 sequences are SGHTA and FQGNSA. V gave up 0 bases and J gave up 8 bases, with 16 bases separating them. The CDR3 spans 15 residues. The CDR3 DNA is TGTGCCAGCAGCTTAGCGAGTGCGGGGGGCTCGGGCTACACCTTC. This sequence encodes CASSLASAGGSGYTF.

The chain uses TRBV27 and TRBJ2-5; unclear D gene. The CDR3 is 14 amino acids. V was shortened by 5 bases and J by 5 bases, with 15 bases between the two germline ends. Germline V gives CDR1 MNHEY, CDR2 SMNVEV (reference sequence). CDR3 DNA sequence: TGTGCCAGCAGTCCGGACCGGGTAGTCGAGACCCAGTACTTC. It encodes CASSPDRVVETQYF.

In nucleotides, the CDR3 is TGTGCCAGCAGTGGGGGCAGGGCATTCCATGAGCAGTTCTTC. It yields the protein CASSGGRAFHEQFF. The V and J genes are TRBV6-1 and TRBJ2-1; D possibly corresponds to TRBD1 (5 bases). Trimming pared 4 bases from V and 8 bases from J, leaving 15 bases between. From germline, CDR1 is MNHNS and CDR2 SASEGT. The CDR3 sequence is 14 residues long.

The chain uses TRBV7-2 and TRBJ2-1, with TRBD2 matching over 10 bases. This CDR3 has 16 residues. Germline loops: CDR1 SGHTA, CDR2 FQGNSA. Germline trimming cut 4 bases from V and 5 bases from J; bases unmatched to any gene: 8. CDR3 in DNA: TGTGCCAGCAGCTCCCCACCGGGACTAGCGAACAATGAGCAGTTCTTC. It translates to CASSSPPGLANNEQFF.

The J gene is TRBJ1-5, the V gene TRBV6-1, with D maybe TRBD1 (5 bases). The V gene's germline CDR1 is MNHNS and CDR2 SASEGT. The CDR3 sequence is 14 residues long. Trimming took off 0 bases at V and 6 bases at J, with 9 bases between the two ends. The CDR3: CASSEATGVQPQHF. CDR3 coding DNA: TGTGCCAGCAGTGAAGCCACAGGAGTTCAGCCCCAGCATTTT.

V is TRBV11-2 and J is TRBJ2-1, with 8 nucleotides matching TRBD2. The CDR3 length is 16 residues. Germline assignment: CDR1 SGHAT and CDR2 FQNNGV. V lost 5 bases and J lost 8; bases outside the gene matches: 14. The CDR3 coding sequence is TGTGCCAGCAGCGGTCGAACGGGACTAGTGTGGGATGAGCAGTTCTTC. It encodes CASSGRTGLVWDEQFF.

This clone was picked up a small number of times. This chain links TRBV5-1 with TRBJ2-7; possible D gene TRBD1, 5 bases. Germline V gives CDR1 SGHRS, CDR2 YFSETQ. V lost 1 base and J lost 7, with 15 bases in between. CDR3 length equals 14 residues. The CDR3 DNA reads as TGCGCCAGCAGCTTGAGGGGCGAGGTATTAGAGCAGTACTTC. Protein: CASSLRGEVLEQYF.